This paragraph reports one TCR beta chain. This entry is derived from a study of blood T cell repertoires in COVID-19. On the study more broadly: There were acute and convalescent COVID-19 samples, and they came from the United States, Italy and Spain. Nucleic acid was either cDNA or gDNA, and it came from T cells, B-cell-depleted T cells, or PBMCs.

This CDR3 spans 16 amino acids. V was clipped by 1 base and J by 4 bases, with 17 bases between them. Looked up from germline, CDR1 is SEHNR and CDR2 is FQNEAQ (reference sequence). Per the original methods: The assay estimated nucleated cells by amplifying reference gene primers. The assay was immunoSEQ multiplex PCR, and TCRdb's table has in-frame clones only and misses some. The V and J calls and clone size were taken over from that table, and D and trimming were inferred from the DNA. In the table there are roughly 140,000 clones, approximately 86% of which are singletons. The rearrangement joins TRBV7-9 to TRBJ2-7; maybe TRBD2 (5 bases). What was sequenced was peripheral blood. The TCR was taken from a woman aged 55-75 years with active or convalescent COVID-19. The CDR3 is CASSLGVGRTVYEQYF. The CDR3 region has the DNA TGTGCCAGCAGCTTAGGGGTTGGACGGACTGTATACGAGCAGTACTTC.